These 15 T cell receptor beta chains share one sample of origin, sequenced in a study of cytomegalovirus exposure and HLA in healthy donors (dated by TCRdb to about 2017). Library preparation was by the immunoSEQ multiplex PCR assay. The multiplex PCR relied on a mix of 60 forward primers for TCR Vbeta segments and 13 reverse primers for TCR Jbeta segments. TCRdb carries this immuneACCESS record with in-frame sequences only. Its versions omit some clonotypes, under half of them owing to an unresolved V gene in the studies checked, with the rest unexplained. Counted in this sample were more than 110,000 clones; roughly two thirds of them appeared once. About 1.2% of the sample is in the top ten clones. The sample comprised PBMCs. Source of these receptors: a middle-aged woman in good health and CMV-seronegative.

V gene TRBV6-5 combines with J gene TRBJ2-1; 10 bases match TRBD2. In germline, CDR1 is MNHEY, CDR2 SVGAGI. The CDR3 loop spans 14 amino acids. The V segment lost 8 bases and the J segment 8 bases; nucleotides outside the gene matches: 9. The CDR3 region has the DNA TGTGCCAGCGCCTCTAGCGGGGGCCGCGATGAGCAGTTCTTC. Its protein is CASASSGGRDEQFF.

The chain joins TRBV5-1 to TRBJ1-1; maybe TRBD1 (6 bases). Trimming stripped 0 bases from V and 1 base from J, with 10 bases between. The CDR3 spans 15 residues. The germline CDR1 and CDR2 sequences are SGHRS and YFSETQ. The CDR3 protein is CASSLGGGPNTEAFF. CDR3 in DNA: TGCGCCAGCAGCTTGGGAGGGGGACCGAACACTGAAGCTTTCTTT.

As regards this clone: Relative to the germline gene, one junction end is altered; a read error may explain this. This sequence joins TRBV28 and TRBJ1-2, with TRBD1 as a possible D gene (5 bases). The CDR3 is 14 residues long. Germline values: CDR1 MDHEN, CDR2 SYDVKM. CDR3 DNA: TGTGCCAGCAGTTTAGGGACTGGGGCCTATCGCTACACCTTC. Translating gives CASSLGTGAYRYTF.

The J gene is TRBJ1-4, the V gene TRBV5-8, with 8 bases that match TRBD1. Germline V lookup: CDR1 SGHTS, CDR2 YDEGEE. The CDR3 covers 15 residues. V trimming: 5 bases; J trimming: 6 bases; junction bases outside the gene matches: 9. CDR3 sequence: CASSTRTGFYEKLFF. In DNA form, the CDR3 reads TGTGCCAGCAGTACCCGGACAGGGTTTTATGAAAAACTGTTTTTT. The complete variable domain, with remaining parts taken from reference TRBV5-8 and TRBJ1-4, reads EAGVTQSPTHLIKTRGQQATLRCSPISGHTSVYWYQQALGLGLQFLLWYDEGEERNRGNFPPRFSGRQFPNYSSELNVNALELEDSALYLCASSTRTGFYEKLFFGSGTQLSVL.

With respect to this clone: Compared with germline, one end of the junction differs, possibly owing to a read error. DNA for the CDR3: TGTTCCAGCAGCTTAGAGCTCGCAGGGGAGACTGAAGCTTTCTTT. Translated: CSSSLELAGETEAFF. The gene calls are TRBV7-9 and TRBJ1-1; a possible D gene is TRBD1 (6 bases). The CDR3 is 15 amino acids. Germline V lookup: CDR1 SEHNR, CDR2 FQNEAQ (reference sequence).

The chain couples TRBV5-5 to TRBJ2-7; D is possibly TRBD1 (6 bases). CDR3 length: 16 amino acids. The V gene's germline CDR1 is SGHKS and CDR2 YYEKEE (reference sequence). Trimming took off 5 bases at V and 0 bases at J, with 18 bases between the two ends. Here the CDR3 reads CASRRTATMSSYEQYV. Written as DNA, the CDR3 is TGTGCCAGCAGGCGGACAGCAACCATGAGCTCCTACGAGCAGTACGTC.

The CDR3 loop reads CASSSGTASYGYTF. The CDR3, as DNA: TGCGCCAGCAGCTCTGGGACAGCTTCCTATGGCTACACCTTC. This chain connects TRBV5-1 to TRBJ1-2; 7 bases are shared with TRBD1. With 3 bases clipped from V and 4 bases from J, the junction kept 6 bases outside the gene matches. The length of the CDR3 is 14 residues. The germline V gene has CDR1 SGHRS and CDR2 YFSETQ.

The CDR3 region has the DNA TGTGCCAGCAGCTTATTTAGGGGAACTAGCACAGATACGCAGTATTTT. This encodes CASSLFRGTSTDTQYF. The rearrangement joins TRBV7-9 to TRBJ2-3; D might be TRBD1 (5 bases). V was shortened by 2 bases and J by 0 bases, with 12 bases between the two germline ends. The CDR3 sequence is 16 residues long. The germline CDR1 and CDR2 sequences are SEHNR and FQNEAQ (reference sequence).

The chain is built from TRBV9 and TRBJ2-1; 10 positions agree with TRBD2. The CDR3 has 14 residues. Germline loops: CDR1 SGDLS, CDR2 YYNGEE. Trimming cost V 2 bases and J 4 bases; bases outside gene matches: 0. The CDR3 loop reads CASSVSGGYNEQFF. CDR3 bases: TGTGCCAGCAGCGTTAGCGGGGGGTACAATGAGCAGTTCTTC.

The chain combines TRBV6-5 with TRBJ2-2; TRBD1 matches 8 bases. V shed 5 bases, J shed 5 bases, and the junction held 7 bases outside the gene matches. The CDR3 has 15 residues. Germline lookup yields CDR1 MNHEY and CDR2 SVGAGI. CDR3 in amino acids: CASSGQGSQTGELFF. CDR3 coding DNA: TGTGCCAGCAGTGGACAGGGTTCTCAAACCGGGGAGCTGTTTTTT.

The V and J genes are TRBV2 and TRBJ2-1; a possible D gene is TRBD1 (7 bases). This CDR3 region has 12 residues. Trimming left V 5 bases short and J 10 bases short, with 12 bases between. Germline CDR1 is SNHLY and CDR2 is FYNNEI. In DNA form, the CDR3 reads TGTGCCAGCAGTCAGGGGGGCTGGGAGCAGTTCTTC. This encodes CASSQGGWEQFF.

This sequence joins TRBV18 and TRBJ2-7; 7 bases map to TRBD1. Trimming removed 3 bases from V and 3 bases from J; junction bases left unmatched: 8. There are 15 residues in the CDR3. The germline V gene has CDR1 KGHSH and CDR2 LQKENI. The CDR3 DNA reads TGTGCCAGCTCACCGGGACAGTCGACCTACTACGAGCAGTACTTC. It yields the protein CASSPGQSTYYEQYF.

The chain couples TRBV9 to TRBJ2-3; possibly TRBD1 for D (5 bases). Germline CDR1 is SGDLS and CDR2 is YYNGEE. The CDR3 consists of 15 residues. The ends were cut back, 3 bases at V and 3 bases at J, with 14 bases in the middle. The CDR3 nucleotides are TGTGCCAGCAGCGCGGAAAGGGGCCTAACAGATACGCAGTATTTT. This sequence encodes CASSAERGLTDTQYF. Together with reference TRBV9 and TRBJ2-3, the CDR3 gives the full variable domain: DSGVTQTPKHLITATGQRVTLRCSPRSGDLSVYWYQQSLDQGLQFLIQYYNGEERAKGNILERFSAQQFPDLHSELNLSSLELGDSALYFCASSAERGLTDTQYFGPGTRLTVL.

V gene TRBV5-1 combines with J gene TRBJ2-7; TRBD2 aligns across 7 bases. The germline CDR1 and CDR2 sequences are SGHRS and YFSETQ. This CDR3 contains 12 residues. V dropped 5 bases and J dropped 3; count of bases not matched to a gene: 2. This CDR3 reads CASSGGGYEQYF. Here the CDR3 DNA reads TGCGCCAGCAGTGGCGGGGGCTACGAGCAGTACTTC.

The chain links TRBV5-4 to TRBJ1-4; 8 nucleotides agree with TRBD1. V shed 3 bases, J shed 8 bases, and the junction held 9 bases outside the gene matches. The CDR3 totals 15 residues. Germline-derived CDR1 and CDR2 are SGHNT and YYREEE (reference sequence). The CDR3 is CASSYIGQGEEKLFF. CDR3 coding DNA: TGTGCCAGCAGCTATATAGGACAGGGAGAGGAAAAACTGTTTTTT.